Listed below are T cell receptor beta chains from one sample, sequenced in a study of blood T cell repertoires in COVID-19. Clones were read by immunoSEQ multiplex PCR, and TCRdb kept only the in-frame ones, dropping some. The table includes 150,000 to 200,000 clones, more than 85% detected once. The specimen was peripheral blood. The receptors shown here come from a man between 18 and 35 years old with acute or convalescent COVID-19. CDR3s include the opening cysteine and the closing phenylalanine or tryptophan. The D gene is left open where the match is weak. Where a row states a size, it is once, few, many or the class of an expanded clone; other rows omit it.

V gene	J gene	clone size	D gene	CDR3 protein	CDR3 DNA
TRBV16	TRBJ1-1	-	TRBD1	CASSPLVGQGRTEAFF	TGTGCCAGCAGCCCGCTGGTGGGACAGGGAAGAACTGAAGCTTTCTTT
TRBV30	TRBJ1-5	-	TRBD1	CAWSPGQGHQPQHF	TGTGCCTGGAGTCCCGGACAGGGTCATCAGCCCCAGCATTTT
TRBV29-1	TRBJ1-2	-	TRBD1	CSGTGGLRDGNYGYTF	TGCAGCGGTACAGGGGGACTTAGGGATGGAAACTATGGCTACACCTTC
TRBV5-5	TRBJ1-4	few	-	CASSLRPRGTDNEKLFF	TGTGCCAGCAGCTTGCGACCCCGGGGGACGGATAATGAAAAACTGTTTTTT
TRBV24-1	TRBJ1-2	-	-	CATSDLGPVPRTNYGYTF	TGTGCCACCAGTGATTTGGGGCCAGTGCCCCGGACTAACTATGGCTACACCTTC
TRBV3-1/TRBV3-2	TRBJ2-7	-	-	CASSQDFRAHEQYF	TGTGCCAGCAGCCAAGATTTCAGGGCACACGAGCAGTACTTC
TRBV2	TRBJ2-6	-	TRBD2	CASTGLAGTGANVLTF	TGTGCCAGCACCGGACTAGCGGGGACTGGGGCCAACGTCCTGACTTTC
TRBV5-4	TRBJ1-2	-	-	CASSFEQDYGYTF	TGTGCCAGCAGCTTCGAACAGGATTATGGCTACACCTTC
TRBV4-1	TRBJ1-1	-	-	CASSQALGNTEAFF	TGCGCCAGCAGCCAAGCTCTAGGGAACACTGAAGCTTTCTTT
TRBV7-6	TRBJ2-2	-	-	CASSLGGENTGELFF	TGTGCCAGCAGCCTAGGCGGGGAGAATACCGGGGAGCTGTTTTTT
TRBV19	TRBJ2-6	-	-	CASSSASSGANVLTF	TGTGCCAGTAGTTCCGCTAGCTCTGGGGCCAACGTCCTGACTTTC
TRBV2	TRBJ2-7	-	-	CASSEVGNYEQYF	TGTGCCAGCAGTGAAGTGGGCAACTACGAGCAGTACTTC
TRBV23-1	TRBJ1-1	-	-	CASSLGGRDTEAFF	TGCGCCAGCAGTCTGGGTGGTCGGGACACTGAAGCTTTCTTT
TRBV12-3/TRBV12-4	TRBJ1-1	-	-	CASSLFSVEAFF	TGTGCCAGCAGTCTATTCTCGGTTGAAGCTTTCTTT
TRBV28	TRBJ1-2	-	TRBD1	CASSPTGAQSYTF	TGTGCCAGCAGTCCGACAGGGGCTCAAAGCTACACCTTC
TRBV7-2	TRBJ1-1	-	TRBD1	CASSSVIGGGKTEAFF	TGTGCCAGCAGCTCCGTAATAGGAGGGGGCAAGACTGAAGCTTTCTTT
TRBV19	TRBJ1-4	-	TRBD1	CASSMTGVDEKLFF	TGTGCCAGTAGTATGACAGGGGTTGACGAAAAACTGTTTTTT
TRBV5-1	TRBJ1-1	few	-	CASSSQNGGNTEAFF	TGCGCCAGCAGCTCCCAGAATGGCGGGAACACTGAAGCTTTCTTT
TRBV15	TRBJ1-6	-	-	CATSRDKARNSPLHF	TGTGCCACCAGCAGAGATAAGGCTAGGAATTCACCCCTCCACTTT
TRBV4-1	TRBJ1-1	-	TRBD1	CASSQVGRGHTEAFF	TGCGCCAGCAGCCAAGTTGGCAGGGGGCACACTGAAGCTTTCTTT
TRBV5-1	TRBJ1-1	-	-	CASSFATGNGVISTEAFF	TGCGCCAGCAGCTTCGCGACAGGAAATGGGGTGATAAGCACTGAAGCTTTCTTT
TRBV28	TRBJ1-5	-	TRBD1	CASSSTQQGAWNQPQHF	TGTGCCAGCAGTTCCACCCAACAGGGGGCGTGGAATCAGCCCCAGCATTTT
TRBV30	TRBJ2-7	-	TRBD1	CAWQSGTGISYEQYF	TGTGCCTGGCAATCCGGGACAGGGATCTCCTACGAGCAGTACTTC
TRBV12-3/TRBV12-4	TRBJ2-1	-	-	CASSLAGLNEQFF	TGTGCCAGCAGTTTAGCCGGGTTGAATGAGCAGTTCTTC
TRBV9	TRBJ2-6	-	-	CASSGAGSGAEGANVLTF	TGTGCCAGCAGCGGAGCGGGGTCGGGGGCGGAAGGGGCCAACGTCCTGACTTTC
TRBV3-1/TRBV3-2	TRBJ2-6	-	-	CASSQVRGSGANVLTF	TGTGCCAGCAGCCAAGTTCGCGGTTCTGGGGCCAACGTCCTGACTTTC
TRBV3-1/TRBV3-2	TRBJ2-6	-	TRBD1	CASRLTGLGANVLTF	TGTGCCAGCAGGTTGACAGGGCTTGGGGCCAACGTCCTGACTTTC
TRBV4-2	TRBJ2-2	-	TRBD2	CASSPKIGLGFGEGTGELFF	TGTGCCAGCAGCCCAAAGATCGGGCTAGGGTTTGGGGAGGGCACCGGGGAGCTGTTTTTT
TRBV5-1	TRBJ2-1	-	TRBD2	CASSEISVPGGQYNEQFF	TGCGCCAGCAGTGAAATTAGCGTTCCGGGGGGTCAGTACAATGAGCAGTTCTTC
TRBV6-1	TRBJ1-1	-	-	CASNPGHANTEAFF	TGTGCCAGCAACCCCGGACACGCGAACACTGAAGCTTTCTTT
TRBV6-4	TRBJ1-6	-	-	CASSAFRGSPLHF	TGTGCCAGCAGTGCCTTTAGGGGTTCACCCCTCCACTTT
TRBV6-1	TRBJ1-2	-	TRBD1	CASSEPPGGGYGYTF	TGTGCCAGCAGTGAGCCCCCAGGGGGAGGCTATGGCTACACCTTC
TRBV7-8	TRBJ1-6	-	-	CASSLVTLFGQGNSPLHF	TGTGCCAGCAGCTTAGTTACGCTATTCGGGCAGGGGAATTCACCCCTCCACTTT
TRBV12-5	TRBJ2-3	few	-	CASGLGTDTNTQYF	TGTGCTAGTGGGCTCGGGACTGACACGAATACGCAGTATTTT
TRBV5-1	TRBJ2-5	-	TRBD2	CASSSLAGGRETQYF	TGCGCCAGCAGTTCACTAGCGGGGGGCCGAGAGACCCAGTACTTC
TRBV7-3	TRBJ2-5	-	-	CASSLNPSAGETQYF	TGTGCCAGCAGCTTAAACCCGTCAGCAGGAGAGACCCAGTACTTC
TRBV3-1/TRBV3-2	TRBJ2-3	-	-	CASSYELATDTQYF	TGTGCCAGCAGCTACGAACTAGCTACAGATACGCAGTATTTT
TRBV6-5	TRBJ1-3	-	-	CASSYSDSDTGNTIYF	TGTGCCAGCAGTTACTCCGACAGTGATACTGGAAACACCATATATTTT
TRBV20-1	TRBJ1-5	once	-	CSASFSSNQPQHF	TGCAGTGCTAGTTTTAGTAGCAATCAGCCCCAGCATTTT
TRBV6-5	TRBJ2-5	once	TRBD1	CASSITGQGIETQYF	TGTGCCAGCAGCATAACGGGACAGGGGATTGAGACCCAGTACTTC
TRBV27	TRBJ1-2	-	TRBD1	CASSPEGTGYYGYTF	TGTGCCAGCAGTCCCGAAGGGACAGGGTACTATGGCTACACCTTC
TRBV4-2	TRBJ1-4	few	TRBD1	CASSHPGRTGGNEKLFF	TGTGCCAGCAGCCATCCCGGGAGGACAGGGGGGAATGAAAAACTGTTTTTT
TRBV7-8	TRBJ2-1	-	-	CASSGRGISSYNEQFF	TGTGCCAGCAGCGGCCGGGGGATATCATCTTACAATGAGCAGTTCTTC
TRBV7-2	TRBJ2-1	once	-	CASSSYGGNGYNEQFF	TGTGCCAGCAGCAGCTACGGGGGAAATGGTTACAATGAGCAGTTCTTC
TRBV19	TRBJ2-2	-	-	CASSMIFGAGELFF	TGTGCCAGTAGTATGATTTTCGGAGCCGGGGAGCTGTTTTTT
TRBV5-1	TRBJ1-3	-	-	CASKEGEGNTIYF	TGCGCCAGCAAGGAAGGAGAGGGAAACACCATATATTTT
TRBV30	TRBJ1-1	-	TRBD1	CACRTGGAVNTEAFF	TGTGCCTGTCGAACAGGGGGCGCAGTGAACACTGAAGCTTTCTTT
TRBV6-4	TRBJ2-5	-	-	CASSERERGTQYF	TGTGCCAGCAGTGAGCGGGAAAGGGGGACCCAGTACTTC
TRBV5-4	TRBJ1-1	-	-	CASSPGQNTEAFF	TGTGCCAGCAGCCCCGGACAGAACACTGAAGCTTTCTTT
TRBV6-6	TRBJ1-1	-	TRBD1	CASSYGNRGTEAFF	TGTGCCAGCAGTTACGGAAACAGGGGCACTGAAGCTTTCTTT
TRBV3-1/TRBV3-2	TRBJ1-1	-	TRBD1	CASSRGQENTEAFF	TGTGCCAGCAGCCGAGGACAGGAGAACACTGAAGCTTTCTTT
TRBV4-1	TRBJ2-1	-	-	CASSQEEWGPSSYNEQFF	TGCGCCAGCAGCCAAGAGGAATGGGGGCCGAGCTCCTACAATGAGCAGTTCTTC
TRBV6-5	TRBJ1-1	-	TRBD1	CASSSRGLNTEAFF	TGTGCCAGCAGTTCCAGGGGGCTGAACACTGAAGCTTTCTTT
TRBV3-1/TRBV3-2	TRBJ1-1	-	TRBD1	CASSPAQGAIYTEAFF	TGTGCCAGCAGCCCCGCGCAGGGGGCCATCTACACTGAAGCTTTCTTT
TRBV6-5	TRBJ1-4	few	-	CASSYGQKNEKLFF	TGTGCCAGCAGTTACGGACAGAAGAATGAAAAACTGTTTTTT
TRBV9	TRBJ1-6	-	-	CASSVEDSLNSPLHF	TGTGCCAGCAGCGTAGAAGACAGCTTAAATTCACCCCTCCACTTT
TRBV14	TRBJ2-5	once	TRBD2	CASSQDWGRGQETQYF	TGTGCCAGCAGCCAAGATTGGGGGAGGGGTCAAGAGACCCAGTACTTC
TRBV7-7	TRBJ2-1	-	TRBD2	CASSEGLAGPYNEQFF	TGTGCCAGCAGCGAGGGACTAGCGGGGCCCTACAATGAGCAGTTCTTC
TRBV7-9	TRBJ1-1	-	-	CASSASWTVTEAFF	TGTGCCAGCAGCGCCTCCTGGACAGTCACTGAAGCTTTCTTT